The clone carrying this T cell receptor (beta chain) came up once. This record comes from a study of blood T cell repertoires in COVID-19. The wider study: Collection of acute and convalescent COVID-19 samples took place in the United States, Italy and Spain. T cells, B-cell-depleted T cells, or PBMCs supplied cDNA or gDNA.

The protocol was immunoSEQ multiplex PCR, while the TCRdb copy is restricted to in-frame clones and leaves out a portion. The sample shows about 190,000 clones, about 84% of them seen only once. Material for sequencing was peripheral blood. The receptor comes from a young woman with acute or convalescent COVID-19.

CDR3 amino acids: CASSHPRQDRYEQYF. The CDR3 DNA is TGTGCCAGCAGCCACCCTCGACAGGACCGTTACGAGCAGTACTTC. The V and J genes are TRBV6-2 or TRBV6-3 and TRBJ2-7; a possible D gene is TRBD1 (6 bases). The V end lost 6 bases, the J end lost 4 bases, and 19 bases lay between the germline ends. CDR1 MNHEY and CDR2 SVGEGT come from the germline V gene. CDR3 length: 15 amino acids.